The clone carrying this T cell receptor (beta chain) was recorded once. What it binds is not known. These data originate in a study of cytomegalovirus exposure and HLA in healthy donors. Findings of the study overall: The number of N-insertions in an Asian-associated ancestry cluster was reportedly below the approximately 700-donor mean in a later analysis. In a later analysis, at a false discovery rate of 0.05, 17,000 or so TCR beta sequences matched HLA alleles. One variant, a missense change in DCLRE1C, was linked in a later analysis to TCR beta V- and J-gene trimming.

With 60 Vbeta and 13 Jbeta primers, the PCR was carried out. Sequencing used immunoSEQ multiplex PCR; TCRdb keeps in-frame clones, though not all of them. The table lists about 160,000 clones, 82% of them singletons. This CDR3 region has 15 residues. V lost 0 bases to trimming and J lost 1 base, with 9 bases between them. Germline CDR1 LNHNV, CDR2 YYDKDF (reference sequence). Sequencing was carried out using PBMCs. V usage is TRBV15 and J usage is TRBJ1-1; D remains ambiguous. The source is a girl aged 5-17 years in good health and CMV-seropositive. CDR3 residues: CATSRDSVRNTEAFF. The DNA of the CDR3 is TGTGCCACCAGCAGAGATTCGGTACGGAACACTGAAGCTTTCTTT. Combining the CDR3 with reference TRBV15 and TRBJ1-1 gives the whole variable domain DAMVIQNPRYQVTQFGKPVTLSCSQTLNHNVMYWYQQKSSQAPKLLFHYYDKDFNNEADTPDNFQSRRPNTSFCFLDIRSPGLGDTAMYLCATSRDSVRNTEAFFGQGTRLTVV.